This is a list of T cell receptor beta chains from one sample in a study of cytomegalovirus exposure and HLA in healthy donors. The assay was immunoSEQ multiplex PCR, and TCRdb's table has in-frame clones only and misses some. The table lists 110,000 or so clones, approximately 80% of them singletons. The sample comprised PBMCs. The origin of the receptors is a man aged 40-55 years in good health and CMV-seropositive. CDR3s include the opening cysteine and the closing phenylalanine or tryptophan. A D gene is named only where the DNA matches it firmly. Part of the rows lack a size; the others show once, few, many or a class for expanded clones.

CDR3 length,J gene,V gene,D gene,clone size,CDR3 DNA,CDR3 protein
16,TRBJ2-3,TRBV5-6,TRBD1,once,TGTGCCAGCAGTAGGGGGCTGCACAGATACACAGATACGCAGTATTTT,CASSRGLHRYTDTQYF
14,TRBJ1-1,TRBV5-1,-,few,TGCGCCAGCAGCTTGGCCGGCGGCTACACTGAAGCTTTCTTT,CASSLAGGYTEAFF
17,TRBJ2-4,TRBV7-9,-,-,TGTGCCAGCAGCTTAGATGCAGGTGCTCTAGCCAAAAACATTCAGTACTTC,CASSLDAGALAKNIQYF
14,TRBJ1-3,TRBV2,-,medium-sized,TGTGCCAGCAGGGGGGGTAACTCTGGAAACACCATATATTTT,CASRGGNSGNTIYF
16,TRBJ1-5,TRBV19,-,-,TGTGCCAGTAGTATACTCACAGAATATAGCAATCAGCCCCAGCATTTT,CASSILTEYSNQPQHF
15,TRBJ1-3,TRBV9,-,-,TGTGCCAGCAGCGTAGCTTTCGGACAGGGAAACACCATATATTTT,CASSVAFGQGNTIYF
12,TRBJ2-3,TRBV18,-,-,TGTGCCAGCTCCCCCTACGCAGATACGCAGTATTTT,CASSPYADTQYF
12,TRBJ2-2,TRBV5-1,-,-,TGCGCCAGCACCCGCGGGACCGGGGAGCTGTTTTTT,CASTRGTGELFF
12,TRBJ2-7,TRBV29-1,-,-,TGCAGCGTTGGGGACATCTCCTACGAGCAGTACTTC,CSVGDISYEQYF
21,TRBJ2-6,TRBV19,TRBD2,-,TGTGCCAGTAGTATTGCCGGGACTAGCGGGGGCCACCACTCTGGGGCCAACGTCCTGACTTTC,CASSIAGTSGGHHSGANVLTF
16,TRBJ2-3,TRBV7-9,TRBD2,-,TGTGCCAGCAGCTCAGCCAAGCGGGGGGAGGAAGATACGCAGTATTTT,CASSSAKRGEEDTQYF
12,TRBJ1-3,TRBV6-1,-,few,TGTGCCAGCAGTGATATCGGAAACACCATATATTTT,CASSDIGNTIYF
16,TRBJ2-7,TRBV4-1,-,few,TGCGCCAGCAGCCCGGGGTGGGTACTACCAGCCTACGAGCAGTACTTC,CASSPGWVLPAYEQYF
12,TRBJ2-3,TRBV19,-,-,TGTGCCAGTAGTCTACCTCCGAATACGCAGTATTTT,CASSLPPNTQYF
16,TRBJ2-1,TRBV7-9,TRBD2,-,TGTGCCAGCAGCCCCCGTGTAGCGGGGGGCGACGGGGAGCAGTTCTTC,CASSPRVAGGDGEQFF
15,TRBJ1-2,TRBV7-9,-,-,TGTGCCAGCAGCCGAAGCGGGGTAGGGAGCTATGGCTACACCTTC,CASSRSGVGSYGYTF
16,TRBJ2-5,TRBV28,-,-,TGTGCCAGCAGTTTGGGATGGGGGGGCCGGTTTGAGACCCAGTACTTC,CASSLGWGGRFETQYF
13,TRBJ2-7,TRBV9,TRBD1,-,TGTGCCAGCAGCCCACAGGGGATGGACGAGCAGTACTTC,CASSPQGMDEQYF
15,TRBJ2-7,TRBV19,TRBD1,once,TGTGCCAGTAGATCAAACAGGGGGCTCCTCGTCGAGCAGTACTTC,CASRSNRGLLVEQYF
14,TRBJ1-3,TRBV5-1,-,-,TGCGCCAGCAGCTTGGCCACGGAGGGAAACACCATATATTTT,CASSLATEGNTIYF